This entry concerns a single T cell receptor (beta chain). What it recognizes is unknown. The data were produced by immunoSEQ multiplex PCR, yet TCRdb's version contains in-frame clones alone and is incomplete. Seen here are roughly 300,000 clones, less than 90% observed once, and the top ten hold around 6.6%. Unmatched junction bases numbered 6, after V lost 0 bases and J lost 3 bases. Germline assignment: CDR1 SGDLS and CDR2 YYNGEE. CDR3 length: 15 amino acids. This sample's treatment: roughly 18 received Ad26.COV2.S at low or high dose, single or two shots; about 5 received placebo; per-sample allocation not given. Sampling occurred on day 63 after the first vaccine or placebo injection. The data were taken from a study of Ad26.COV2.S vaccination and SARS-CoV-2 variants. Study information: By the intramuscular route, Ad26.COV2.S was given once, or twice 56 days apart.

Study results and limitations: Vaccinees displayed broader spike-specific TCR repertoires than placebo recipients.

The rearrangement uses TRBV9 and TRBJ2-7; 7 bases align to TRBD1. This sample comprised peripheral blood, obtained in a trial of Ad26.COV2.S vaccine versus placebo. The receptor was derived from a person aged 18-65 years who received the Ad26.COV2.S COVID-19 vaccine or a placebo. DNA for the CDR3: TGTGCCAGCAGCGTAGACCCCCAGGGGGACTACGAGCAGTACTTC. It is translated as CASSVDPQGDYEQYF.